What follows are 30 T cell receptor beta chains derived from one specimen sequenced in a study of T cells of healthy individuals. TCRdb redid the calling of the 5' RACE reads with MiXCR, one entry per CDR3 protein. In the table there are about 82,000 distinct CDR3 sequences, about 5% of which are singletons. The source of these receptors is a female donor in good health.

This clonotype was found many times. The chain has TRBV29-1 and TRBJ1-3; D remains unclear. V dropped 4 bases and J dropped 0 bases, with 4 bases sitting between them. Germline assignment: CDR1 SQVTM and CDR2 ANQGSEA. This CDR3 is 12 amino acids long. The CDR3 nucleotides read TGCAGCGTTGTCCTCTCTGGAAACACCATATATTTT. It specifies CSVVLSGNTIYF.

There are many counts of this clonotype. The chain carries TRBV12-3 or TRBV12-4 and TRBJ2-7; TRBD2 matches at 9 bases. The CDR3 has 15 residues. The trim removed 6 bases at V and 4 bases at J, leaving 10 bases unmatched. The CDR3 loop reads CASRLSTSGWYEQYF. In DNA form, the CDR3 reads TGTGCCAGCAGGTTATCGACTAGCGGTTGGTACGAGCAGTACTTC.

There are a few counts of this clonotype. This chain joins TRBV11-2 and TRBJ1-4; D gene uncertain. Trimming removed 4 bases at V and 6 bases at J, with 9 bases between. Germline V gene data show CDR1 as SGHAT and CDR2 as FQNNGV. CDR3 size: 13 residues. The CDR3 here is CASSSYRDEKLFF. For the CDR3, the DNA is TGTGCCAGCAGCTCGTATAGGGATGAAAAACTGTTTTTT.

This clonotype was observed at least ten times. The chain joins TRBV15 to TRBJ1-2; 7 nucleotides align to TRBD1. The CDR3 has 13 residues. Unmatched junction bases numbered 11, after V lost 8 bases and J lost 8 bases. Germline V gene data show CDR1 as LNHNV and CDR2 as YYDKDF (reference sequence). The CDR3 sequence: CATGVNRGEGYTF. As DNA, the CDR3 is TGTGCCACCGGGGTTAACAGGGGCGAAGGCTACACCTTC. Supplemented by reference TRBV15 and TRBJ1-2, the full variable domain reads DAMVIQNPRYQVTQFGKPVTLSCSQTLNHNVMYWYQQKSSQAPKLLFHYYDKDFNNEADTPDNFQSRRPNTSFCFLDIRSPGLGDTAMYLCATGVNRGEGYTFGSGTRLTVV.

This clonotype appeared a few times. This chain links TRBV9 with TRBJ1-5; 10 bases map to TRBD1. The germline gives CDR1 SGDLS, CDR2 YYNGEE. Losses at the gene ends were 3 bases for V and 7 bases for J; bases not matched to a gene: 7. The CDR3 runs 15 residues. The CDR3 DNA reads TGTGCCAGCAGCGCCACGGGACAGGGGTTCCAGCCCCAGCATTTT. Protein product: CASSATGQGFQPQHF.

The V and J genes are TRBV12-3 or TRBV12-4 and TRBJ1-4; D unresolved. The CDR3 is 14 amino acids. Deletions cut 1 base from V and 4 bases from J, with 7 bases between. CDR3 sequence (DNA): TGTGCCAGCAGTTTAGGCATCCATAATGAAAAACTGTTTTTT. It specifies CASSLGIHNEKLFF.

This clonotype has just a few counts. The J gene is TRBJ1-2, the V gene TRBV5-1, with D tentatively TRBD1 (6 bases). Trimming removed 4 bases at V and 8 bases at J, with 12 bases between. The CDR3 extends over 12 amino acids. Germline CDR1 and CDR2: SGHRS and YFSETQ. The CDR3 region is CASSLDSPGYTF. The CDR3 bases are TGCGCCAGCAGCCTGGACAGCCCCGGCTACACCTTC.

This clonotype was counted ten times or more. The chain links TRBV18 to TRBJ2-7; TRBD1 might be the D (7 bases). Germline-derived CDR1 and CDR2 are KGHSH and LQKENI. The CDR3 sequence is 17 residues long. Trimming cost V 1 base and J 0 bases, with 16 bases left between them. Here the CDR3 reads CASSPRGGGPSSYEQYF. CDR3 nucleotides: TGTGCCAGCTCACCACGAGGAGGGGGCCCCAGCTCCTACGAGCAGTACTTC.

This clonotype was seen a few times. The chain is built from TRBV27 and TRBJ2-1; 7 bases are a match to TRBD1. The CDR3 totals 15 residues. J was trimmed by 6 bases and V by 5 bases; bases with no gene match: 10. Germline CDR1 and CDR2: MNHEY and SMNVEV (reference sequence). This CDR3 reads CASSPRQGAGNEQFF. As DNA, the CDR3 is TGTGCCAGCAGTCCAAGACAGGGTGCGGGCAATGAGCAGTTCTTC.

This clonotype was detected many times. The rearrangement joins TRBV19 to TRBJ2-3; tentatively, D is TRBD2 (6 bases). Germline values: CDR1 LNHDA, CDR2 SQIVND (reference sequence). V was trimmed by 1 base and J by 0 bases, leaving 11 bases between them. CDR3 length: 16 residues. CDR3 sequence (DNA): TGTGCCAGTAGTATAGGGGTCGGGACTAGCACAGATACGCAGTATTTT. It yields the protein CASSIGVGTSTDTQYF.

This clonotype was picked up many times. The chain links TRBV7-9 to TRBJ1-1; maybe TRBD1 (5 bases). Trimming shortened V by 4 bases and J by 4 bases, and 16 bases separated the two germline ends. Germline values: CDR1 SEHNR, CDR2 FQNEAQ (reference sequence). The CDR3 has 15 amino acids. The CDR3 sequence: CASSSIGAPATEAFF. The CDR3 nucleotides are TGTGCCAGCAGCTCCATAGGGGCCCCTGCCACTGAAGCTTTCTTT. Drawing the rest from reference TRBV7-9 and TRBJ1-1, the complete variable domain is DTGVSQNPRHKITKRGQNVTFRCDPISEHNRLYWYRQTLGQGPEFLTYFQNEAQLEKSRLLSDRFSAERPKGSFSTLEIQRTEQGDSAMYLCASSSIGAPATEAFFGQGTRLTVV.

This clonotype was recorded a few times. The chain is built from TRBV7-2 and TRBJ1-3, with TRBD1 identical over 8 bases. Germline CDR1 reads SGHTA; CDR2 reads FQGNSA. The V and J ends lost 5 bases and 8 bases, in that order; junction bases with no gene match: 2. The CDR3 covers 12 residues. The CDR3 nucleotides read TGTGCCAGCAGCGGACAGGGACACACCATATATTTT. Protein product: CASSGQGHTIYF. Using reference TRBV7-2 and TRBJ1-3 for the parts outside the CDR3, the full variable domain is GAGVSQSPSNKVTEKGKDVELRCDPISGHTALYWYRQSLGQGLEFLIYFQGNSAPDKSGLPSDRFSAERTGGSVSTLTIQRTQQEDSAVYLCASSGQGHTIYFGEGSWLTVV.

The J gene is TRBJ2-3, the V gene TRBV29-1, with a tentative D call TRBD2 (7 bases). This CDR3 has 17 amino acids. Trimming removed 5 bases from V and 3 bases from J, with 24 bases in between. Germline assignment: CDR1 SQVTM and CDR2 ANQGSEA. The CDR3 region has the DNA TGCAGCGTTCCAGGAACAGGGAGGGGGAGGTGGACAGATACGCAGTATTTT. Encoded protein: CSVPGTGRGRWTDTQYF.

The chain recombines TRBV5-1 with TRBJ2-5; tentative D call: TRBD2 (5 bases). The germline V gene has CDR1 SGHRS and CDR2 YFSETQ. V lost 1 base, J lost 5 bases, and 12 bases lay in between. The CDR3 is 14 residues long. The CDR3 nucleotides read TGCGCCAGCAGCTTGCAACTCGGGGAGGAGACCCAGTACTTC. Translation: CASSLQLGEETQYF. The variable domain in full, with the rest retrieved from reference TRBV5-1 and TRBJ2-5, is KAGVTQTPRYLIKTRGQQVTLSCSPISGHRSVSWYQQTPGQGLQFLFEYFSETQRNKGNFPGRFSGRQFSNSRSEMNVSTLELGDSALYLCASSLQLGEETQYFGPGTRLLVL.

This clonotype has a count of ten or more. The V and J genes are TRBV7-9 and TRBJ1-1, with D perhaps TRBD1 (5 bases). Per germline, CDR1 SEHNR and CDR2 FQNEAQ (reference sequence). Trimming removed 4 bases from V and 6 bases from J, with 12 bases in between. This CDR3 is 13 amino acids long. CDR3 residues: CASSSPGVAEAFF. The CDR3 region has the DNA TGTGCCAGCAGCTCCCCGGGGGTGGCTGAAGCTTTCTTT.

This chain uses TRBV4-1 with TRBJ2-7; TRBD1 might be the D (6 bases). The CDR3 consists of 16 residues. In germline, CDR1 is MGHRA, CDR2 YSYEKL. Trimming cost V 3 bases and J 2 bases, with 17 bases left between them. CDR3 in amino acids: CASSQRQGQGAYEQYF. CDR3 nucleotide sequence: TGCGCCAGCAGCCAGCGCCAGGGACAAGGAGCCTACGAGCAGTACTTC.

This clonotype has a count of ten or more. The rearrangement links TRBV2 to TRBJ2-7, with TRBD2 matching 12 bases. CDR1 SNHLY and CDR2 FYNNEI come from the germline V gene. The trim removed 6 bases at V and 3 bases at J, leaving 6 bases unmatched. The CDR3 has 15 amino acids. The CDR3 here is CASSEGLAGFYEQYF. CDR3 DNA sequence: TGTGCCAGCAGCGAGGGACTAGCGGGTTTCTACGAGCAGTACTTC.

This clonotype was seen at least ten times. V usage is TRBV4-3 and J usage is TRBJ2-1; D may correspond to TRBD1 or TRBD2 (5 bases each). Germline V gene sequence: CDR1 LGHNA, CDR2 YSLEER. CDR3 length equals 15 residues. V was cut by 0 bases and J by 5 bases, with 11 bases left in between. CDR3 protein: CASSQDWGPDNEQFF. The CDR3 nucleotides are TGCGCCAGCAGCCAAGATTGGGGACCCGACAATGAGCAGTTCTTC.

This clonotype was seen a few times. The chain carries TRBV5-5 and TRBJ2-7; TRBD1 agrees at 7 bases. Germline CDR1 is SGHKS and CDR2 is YYEKEE (reference sequence). This CDR3 region has 14 residues. V was pared by 4 bases and J by 0 bases, with 4 bases of the junction left unmatched. The CDR3 region has the DNA TGTGCCAGCAGCGGGGGACAGAACTCCTACGAGCAGTACTTC. Protein product: CASSGGQNSYEQYF.

The table lists this clonotype with a few counts. This chain uses TRBV7-6 with TRBJ2-7, with TRBD2 as a possible D gene (5 bases). The germline V and J ends were trimmed by 5 bases and 6 bases, with 14 bases remaining between them. Germline CDR1 is SGHVS and CDR2 is FNYEAQ. The CDR3 totals 13 residues. Here the CDR3 reads CASSPIMSGEQYF. As DNA, the CDR3 is TGTGCCAGCAGCCCTATAATGAGCGGCGAGCAGTACTTC.

This clonotype was recorded many times. This chain links TRBV7-9 with TRBJ2-5; TRBD2 aligns across 9 bases. The CDR3 is made up of 17 amino acids. J was trimmed by 1 base and V by 5 bases; bases with no gene match: 11. Germline-derived CDR1 and CDR2 are SEHNR and FQNEAQ (reference sequence). The DNA of the CDR3 is TGTGCCAGCAGCCTAGGGCTAGCGGGGACGGGCCAAGAGACCCAGTACTTC. This encodes CASSLGLAGTGQETQYF.

This sequence joins TRBV9 and TRBJ1-5; no firm D call. Germline CDR1 is SGDLS and CDR2 is YYNGEE. CDR3 size: 16 residues. V lost 3 bases and J lost 4, with 17 bases in between. CDR3 in amino acids: CASSAGPPGPNQPQHF. In DNA form, the CDR3 reads TGTGCCAGCAGCGCAGGTCCTCCGGGCCCGAATCAGCCCCAGCATTTT.

This clonotype was seen many times. CDR3 in amino acids: CASSEDRKETQYF. As DNA, the CDR3 is TGTGCCAGCAGTGAAGACAGAAAAGAGACCCAGTACTTC. The chain employs TRBV2 and TRBJ2-5; D is ambiguous. The CDR3 contains 13 residues. Trimming stripped 1 base from V and 3 bases from J, with 6 bases between. Per germline, CDR1 SNHLY and CDR2 FYNNEI.

This clonotype was seen ten or more times. This rearrangement joins TRBV12-3 or TRBV12-4 to TRBJ2-4, with D unclear. The CDR3 consists of 14 residues. The V end lost 3 bases, the J end lost 2 bases, and 8 bases lay between the germline ends. DNA of the CDR3: TGTGCCAGCAGTTTCTACGGTACCAAAAACATTCAGTACTTC. Its protein product is CASSFYGTKNIQYF.

V is TRBV5-1 and J is TRBJ2-1; 9 bases match TRBD1. Germline lookup yields CDR1 SGHRS and CDR2 YFSETQ. The V segment lost 5 bases and the J segment 8 bases; nucleotides outside the gene matches: 14. The CDR3 loop spans 16 amino acids. CDR3 in amino acids: CASSPPGTGTNDEQFF. DNA of the CDR3: TGCGCCAGCAGTCCGCCCGGGACAGGGACGAACGATGAGCAGTTCTTC.

The chain uses TRBV4-1 and TRBJ2-6; 7 bases align to TRBD2. V trimming: 7 bases; J trimming: 0 bases; junction bases outside the gene matches: 3. This CDR3 spans 15 amino acids. Looked up from germline, CDR1 is MGHRA and CDR2 is YSYEKL. This CDR3 reads CASTKRDSGANVLTF. CDR3 sequence (DNA): TGCGCCAGCACCAAGCGGGACTCTGGGGCCAACGTCCTGACTTTC.

This chain links TRBV11-2 with TRBJ1-1; D call uncertain. This CDR3 contains 13 residues. Germline values: CDR1 SGHAT, CDR2 FQNNGV. V dropped 0 bases and J dropped 5 bases, with 7 bases sitting between them. The CDR3 DNA reads as TGTGCCAGCAGCTTAGATCCCCTTACTGAAGCTTTCTTT. It encodes CASSLDPLTEAFF.

The table lists this clonotype with many counts. This chain joins TRBV28 and TRBJ2-2; the D is unclear. The CDR3 is made up of 12 amino acids. In germline, CDR1 is MDHEN, CDR2 SYDVKM. The V gene lost 6 bases and the J gene lost 6 bases, with 8 bases spanning the gap. Written as DNA, the CDR3 is TGTGCCAGCAGAATCATGGCCGGGGAGCTGTTTTTT. This sequence encodes CASRIMAGELFF.

Many counts were recorded for this clonotype. The chain is built from TRBV28 and TRBJ1-1, with D unresolved. Trimming removed 1 base from V and 4 bases from J, with 13 bases in between. Germline lookup yields CDR1 MDHEN and CDR2 SYDVKM. CDR3 length equals 15 residues. The CDR3 sequence: CASSLSAGEGTEAFF. In DNA form, the CDR3 reads TGTGCCAGCAGTTTATCGGCGGGAGAAGGCACTGAAGCTTTCTTT.

This clonotype has at least ten counts. The chain has TRBV4-3 and TRBJ2-7, with TRBD2 matching 9 bases. Trimming removed 0 bases from V and 6 bases from J; junction bases left unmatched: 9. The CDR3 is made up of 16 amino acids. Per the germline V gene, CDR1 is LGHNA and CDR2 is YSLEER. The CDR3 reads CASSQDHRAGGFEQYF. The CDR3 nucleotides read TGCGCCAGCAGCCAAGATCATCGAGCGGGAGGATTCGAGCAGTACTTC.